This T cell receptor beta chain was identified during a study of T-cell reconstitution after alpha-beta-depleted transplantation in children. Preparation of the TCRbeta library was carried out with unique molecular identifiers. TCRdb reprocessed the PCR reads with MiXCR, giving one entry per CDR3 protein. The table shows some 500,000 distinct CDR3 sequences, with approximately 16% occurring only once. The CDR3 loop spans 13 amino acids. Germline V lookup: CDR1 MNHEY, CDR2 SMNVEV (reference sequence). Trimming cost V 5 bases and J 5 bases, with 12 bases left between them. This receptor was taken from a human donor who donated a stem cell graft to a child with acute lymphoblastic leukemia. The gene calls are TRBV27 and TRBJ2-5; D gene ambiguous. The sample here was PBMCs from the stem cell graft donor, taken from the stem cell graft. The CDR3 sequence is CASSRWSRETQYF. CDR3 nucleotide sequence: TGTGCCAGCAGTCGATGGAGCCGGGAGACCCAGTACTTC.